This T cell receptor beta chain was recorded in a study of CD8 T cells in ankylosing spondylitis. Findings and limits, study-wide: In synovial fluid and blood from reactive arthritis, some motif variants were previously reported. A TCR beta motif made of roughly eight highly homologous variants seemed typical of ankylosing spondylitis blood. Disease-linked clones reportedly showed significant enrichment in matched ankylosing spondylitis synovial fluid.

On this clonotype: Its target is unknown.

V was pared by 4 bases and J by 2 bases, with 9 bases between. CDR1 MDHEN and CDR2 SYDVKM come from the germline V gene. CDR3 length: 13 amino acids. Scientists made TCR beta libraries using quantitative 5'-RACE with molecular barcodes. Each CDR3 protein is one row after TCRdb ran MiXCR on the 5' RACE reads. The sample holds 250,000 to 350,000 distinct CDR3 sequences, more than 20% seen once. The source is a female donor with ankylosing spondylitis or in good health (not recorded which). This sequence joins TRBV28 and TRBJ2-7; D not certain. The specimen sequenced was blood, either unsorted or a sorted T cell fraction (not recorded which). The CDR3 DNA reads TGTGCCAGCAGTTCGGCTGAGGCCTACGAGCAGTACTTC. Amino acids: CASSSAEAYEQYF.